These 27 T cell receptor beta chains share one sample of origin, sequenced in a study of blood T cell repertoires in COVID-19. The protocol was immunoSEQ multiplex PCR, while the TCRdb copy is restricted to in-frame clones and leaves out a portion. The table records around 180,000 clones, about 83% of them present only once. Sequenced sample: peripheral blood. The receptors shown here come from a person aged 70 to 80 with COVID-19, enrolled during active disease.

This clone was recorded a few times. J is TRBJ1-2 and V is TRBV5-8; D remains ambiguous. This CDR3 region has 13 residues. From germline, CDR1 is SGHTS and CDR2 YDEGEE. V was pared by 0 bases and J by 4 bases, with 7 bases between. The CDR3, as DNA: TGTGCCAGCAGCTTGGAAACTTTCTATGGCTACACCTTC. Encoded protein: CASSLETFYGYTF. The full variable domain, completed using reference TRBV5-8 and TRBJ1-2, is EAGVTQSPTHLIKTRGQQATLRCSPISGHTSVYWYQQALGLGLQFLLWYDEGEERNRGNFPPRFSGRQFPNYSSELNVNALELEDSALYLCASSLETFYGYTFGSGTRLTVV.

The chain employs TRBV6-5 and TRBJ1-5, with D perhaps TRBD1 (5 bases). The CDR3 extends over 13 amino acids. Germline CDR1 MNHEY, CDR2 SVGAGI. V gave up 5 bases and J gave up 6 bases, with 11 bases separating them. The CDR3 DNA sequence: TGTGCCAGCAGTCGGGGGGGAGGTCAGCCCCAGCATTTT. Residues: CASSRGGGQPQHF.

The CDR3 region has the DNA TGTGCCAGCAGCCGCCTCACGGACAGGGACGCTGAAGCTTTCTTT. Translated, it gives CASSRLTDRDAEAFF. The genes are TRBV5-6 and TRBJ1-1; 8 nucleotides line up with TRBD1. CDR1 and CDR2 from the germline V gene are SGHDT and YYEEEE. This CDR3 spans 15 amino acids. V was clipped by 4 bases and J by 6 bases; unmatched bases: 11.

The J gene is TRBJ2-1, the V gene TRBV28, with D perhaps TRBD2 (5 bases). Germline values: CDR1 MDHEN, CDR2 SYDVKM. This CDR3 contains 16 residues. The ends were cut back, 6 bases at V and 3 bases at J, with 18 bases in the middle. The CDR3 loop reads CASSPRKRTNYNEQFF. For the CDR3, the DNA is TGTGCCAGCAGCCCTCGAAAGCGGACCAACTACAATGAGCAGTTCTTC.

The J gene is TRBJ1-6, the V gene TRBV7-2; D possibly corresponds to TRBD1 (5 bases). With 3 bases removed from V and 9 bases from J, the gap between germline ends came to 15 bases. Germline assignment: CDR1 SGHTA and CDR2 FQGNSA. The CDR3 is 15 amino acids. As DNA, the CDR3 is TGTGCCAGCAGCTTTCAGGGTGGCTGGGGTTCACCCCTCCACTTT. Protein product: CASSFQGGWGSPLHF.

The V call is TRBV6-2 or TRBV6-3, the J call TRBJ2-2; D is uncertain. CDR1 MNHEY and CDR2 SVGEGT come from the germline V gene. V gave up 6 bases and J gave up 4 bases, with 18 bases separating them. The CDR3 contains 16 residues. The CDR3 protein is CASSQLLTTPTGELFF. The CDR3 DNA is TGTGCCAGCAGCCAGCTCCTAACTACTCCCACCGGGGAGCTGTTTTTT.

The CDR3 sequence: CASSLLGGADEQYF. As DNA, the CDR3 is TGTGCCAGCAGCTTACTCGGGGGGGCGGACGAGCAGTACTTC. The chain carries TRBV7-2 and TRBJ2-7; 8 bases are a match to TRBD2. CDR3 length: 14 residues. Germline V gene data show CDR1 as SGHTA and CDR2 as FQGNSA. V lost 2 bases and J lost 5; bases outside the gene matches: 5.

The chain combines TRBV6-2 or TRBV6-3 with TRBJ2-1; 13 bases fit TRBD2. This CDR3 comprises 14 residues. V was clipped by 2 bases and J by 10 bases; unmatched bases: 2. Germline V gives CDR1 MNHEY, CDR2 SVGEGT. Here the CDR3 DNA reads TGTGCCAGCAGTTACCGACTAGCGGGAGGAGAGCAGTTCTTC. Amino acid sequence: CASSYRLAGGEQFF.

This chain uses TRBV3-1 (or the pseudogene TRBV3-2) with TRBJ1-6; 7 bases are shared with TRBD1. The CDR3 extends over 14 amino acids. The junction had 12 bases not matched to a gene; V was cut back by 6 bases and J by 13 bases. Germline-derived CDR1 and CDR2 are LGHDT and YNNKEL (reference sequence). Written as DNA, the CDR3 is TGTGCCAGCAGTCCCGGGACAGCGCTGGTTCCCCTCCACTTT. This gives the protein CASSPGTALVPLHF.

The CDR3 coding sequence is TGTGCCAGCAGTCGGGGGATCGAGCAGTTCTTC. Translated: CASSRGIEQFF. The genes are TRBV28 and TRBJ2-1; the D gene is possibly TRBD2 (6 bases). This CDR3 contains 11 residues. Germline CDR1 reads MDHEN; CDR2 reads SYDVKM. Deletions cut 5 bases from V and 10 bases from J, with 9 bases between.

The chain has TRBV9 and TRBJ2-2; the match to TRBD1 covers 10 bases. The CDR3 consists of 16 residues. The germline gives CDR1 SGDLS, CDR2 YYNGEE. V shed 4 bases, J shed 4 bases, and the junction held 7 bases outside the gene matches. The DNA of the CDR3 is TGTGCCAGCAGCCCACCGGGACAGGGGAGCACCGGGGAGCTGTTTTTT. It is translated as CASSPPGQGSTGELFF. The full variable domain, in which reference TRBV9 and TRBJ2-2 provide the parts outside the CDR3, is DSGVTQTPKHLITATGQRVTLRCSPRSGDLSVYWYQQSLDQGLQFLIQYYNGEERAKGNILERFSAQQFPDLHSELNLSSLELGDSALYFCASSPPGQGSTGELFFGEGSRLTVL.

V usage is TRBV7-7 and J usage is TRBJ2-5; tentatively, D is TRBD1 (6 bases). There are 15 residues in the CDR3. Per the germline V gene, CDR1 is SSHAT and CDR2 is FNYEAQ (reference sequence). With 2 bases removed from V and 5 bases from J, the gap between germline ends came to 15 bases. CDR3 coding DNA: TGTGCCAGCAGCTTATCCCAGGGGCAGGTGGAGACCCAGTACTTC. Translated, it gives CASSLSQGQVETQYF.

The chain is built from TRBV5-6 and TRBJ2-5, with 7 bases fitting TRBD1. This CDR3 region has 14 residues. The junction had 6 bases not matched to a gene; V was cut back by 4 bases and J by 3 bases. Germline CDR1 SGHDT, CDR2 YYEEEE. The CDR3: CASSLTGNKETQYF. The CDR3 DNA is TGTGCCAGCAGCCTGACAGGGAACAAAGAGACCCAGTACTTC.

The V gene is TRBV7-9, the J gene TRBJ2-7, with D perhaps matching TRBD2 (6 bases). CDR1 and CDR2 (germline): SEHNR, FQNEAQ (reference sequence). The CDR3 sequence is 14 residues long. V was clipped by 2 bases and J by 7 bases, with 15 bases between them. CDR3 protein: CASSLPATRQEQYF. In nucleotides, the CDR3 is TGTGCCAGCAGCTTACCCGCGACTAGACAGGAGCAGTACTTC. The complete variable domain, with remaining parts taken from reference TRBV7-9 and TRBJ2-7, reads DTGVSQNPRHKITKRGQNVTFRCDPISEHNRLYWYRQTLGQGPEFLTYFQNEAQLEKSRLLSDRFSAERPKGSFSTLEIQRTEQGDSAMYLCASSLPATRQEQYFGPGTRLTVT.

The chain joins TRBV7-3 to TRBJ2-7; TRBD2 matches at 14 bases. After removal of 6 bases from V and 6 bases from J, the junction contained 10 bases not matched to a gene. Germline V gene sequence: CDR1 SGHTA, CDR2 FQGTGA. This CDR3 contains 16 residues. The CDR3 DNA sequence: TGTGCCAGCAGGGGACTAGCGGGAGTAGGGCTCTCCGAGCAGTACTTC. Translation: CASRGLAGVGLSEQYF.

The rearrangement uses TRBV19 and TRBJ1-5; D uncertain. Germline CDR1 reads LNHDA; CDR2 reads SQIVND (reference sequence). The CDR3 length is 15 residues. V was cut by 8 bases and J by 4 bases, with 18 bases left in between. CDR3 region: CASAGGRNPNQPQHF. The CDR3 coding sequence is TGTGCCAGTGCCGGCGGCAGAAATCCTAATCAGCCCCAGCATTTT.

This rearrangement joins TRBV5-4 to TRBJ2-2; a weak D match, TRBD2 (5 bases). V lost 7 bases, J lost 6 bases, and 19 bases lay in between. The CDR3 spans 15 residues. In germline, CDR1 is SGHNT, CDR2 YYREEE (reference sequence). Here the CDR3 DNA reads TGTGCCAGCTTCGGGTCTGTAGAAGCGGCCGGGGAGCTGTTTTTT. Translation: CASFGSVEAAGELFF.

Comment on this clone: The identical CDR3 is also encoded by other nucleotide sequences in the sample. The chain recombines TRBV5-5 with TRBJ1-2; TRBD1 agrees at 7 bases. CDR1 is SGHKS, CDR2 YYEKEE, per germline (reference sequence). V gave up 0 bases and J gave up 5 bases; unmatched junction bases: 1. CDR3 length: 13 amino acids. The DNA of the CDR3 is TGTGCCAGCAGCTTGGAACAGGGGTATGGCTACACCTTC. Protein sequence: CASSLEQGYGYTF.

This clone was seen many times. The rearrangement uses TRBV5-1 and TRBJ2-7, with D perhaps matching TRBD1 (6 bases). V shed 5 bases and J shed 2 bases, with 14 bases lying between them. Germline V gene sequence: CDR1 SGHRS, CDR2 YFSETQ. This CDR3 contains 14 residues. CDR3 protein: CASRFATGPYEQYF. In DNA, the CDR3 is TGCGCCAGCAGGTTCGCGACAGGCCCCTACGAGCAGTACTTC.

The V and J genes are TRBV19 and TRBJ2-5, with TRBD2 identical over 9 bases. This CDR3 is 15 amino acids long. The V gene end was trimmed by 4 bases and the J gene end by 3 bases; junction bases not matched to a gene: 6. CDR1 is LNHDA and CDR2 is SQIVND in the germline V gene (reference sequence). The CDR3 here is CASSTPRLAEETQYF. For the CDR3, the DNA is TGTGCCAGTAGTACCCCCCGACTAGCGGAAGAGACCCAGTACTTC.

The chain joins TRBV2 to TRBJ1-1; the D gene is possibly TRBD1 (5 bases). V was clipped by 6 bases and J by 1 base, with 6 bases between them. The CDR3 contains 12 residues. The germline V gene has CDR1 SNHLY and CDR2 FYNNEI. CDR3 coding DNA: TGTGCCAGCAGCAGGGAGAACACTGAAGCTTTCTTT. Translation: CASSRENTEAFF.

V is TRBV27 and J is TRBJ2-7; TRBD2 matches at 14 bases. With 6 bases clipped from V and 4 bases from J, the junction kept 5 bases outside the gene matches. Germline assignment: CDR1 MNHEY and CDR2 SMNVEV (reference sequence). The CDR3 spans 15 residues. CDR3 sequence reads: CASREGTSGSYEQYF. As DNA, the CDR3 is TGTGCCAGCAGGGAAGGGACTAGCGGGAGTTACGAGCAGTACTTC.

Points on this clone: Other DNA sequences in the same sample also yield this CDR3. This sequence joins TRBV4-2 and TRBJ1-4; TRBD1 matches 10 bases. The junction had 3 bases not matched to a gene; V was cut back by 4 bases and J by 7 bases. The CDR3 extends over 14 amino acids. The V gene's germline CDR1 is LGHNA and CDR2 YNFKEQ. The DNA for the CDR3 is TGTGCCAGCAGCCGGACAGGGGGAAGTGAAAAACTGTTTTTT. It is translated as CASSRTGGSEKLFF.

V gene TRBV6-5 combines with J gene TRBJ2-3; perhaps TRBD1 as D (5 bases). The CDR3 extends over 14 amino acids. V was shortened by 7 bases and J by 0 bases, with 11 bases between the two germline ends. Germline CDR1 is MNHEY and CDR2 is SVGAGI. The CDR3 sequence is CASKPGQSTDTQYF. The CDR3 DNA follows: TGTGCCAGCAAACCAGGGCAAAGCACAGATACGCAGTATTTT.

V usage is TRBV7-8 and J usage is TRBJ1-1; D gene unclear. This CDR3 has 16 residues. Germline lookup yields CDR1 SGHVS and CDR2 FQNEAQ. V was shortened by 5 bases and J by 0 bases, with 16 bases between the two germline ends. This CDR3 reads CASSPTLGSLNTEAFF. The CDR3 region has the DNA TGTGCCAGCAGCCCAACCCTAGGGAGTTTGAACACTGAAGCTTTCTTT.

The chain combines TRBV7-9 with TRBJ2-7, with TRBD2 identical over 13 bases. In germline, CDR1 is SEHNR, CDR2 FQNEAQ (reference sequence). The junction had 5 bases not matched to a gene; V was cut back by 1 base and J by 5 bases. The CDR3 loop spans 16 amino acids. CDR3 bases: TGTGCCAGCAGCTTAGGCCTACTAGCGGGAGGGAACGAGCAGTACTTC. This encodes CASSLGLLAGGNEQYF.

The chain employs TRBV7-3 and TRBJ2-1, with a weak D call TRBD1 (6 bases). Germline V gene data show CDR1 as SGHTA and CDR2 as FQGTGA. Trimming took off 4 bases at V and 0 bases at J, with 10 bases between the two ends. This CDR3 is built from 15 residues. For the CDR3, the DNA is TGTGCCAGCAGCTGGGGGCAGGGCTCCTACAATGAGCAGTTCTTC. Protein: CASSWGQGSYNEQFF.